A selection of T cell receptor beta chains follows, all from one sample in a study of blood T cell repertoires in COVID-19. Assay used: immunoSEQ multiplex PCR; TCRdb lists only in-frame clones, some missing. The data show hundreds of thousands of clones, about 82% seen once. The material sequenced was peripheral blood. All receptors derive from a woman aged 80 or over with COVID-19, enrolled during active disease. The CDR3 runs from the conserved cysteine through the conserved F or W. Each record gives: D gene, clone size, V gene, J gene, CDR3 DNA, CDR3 protein. A D gene is named only where the DNA matches it firmly. The size of a clone is reported for some rows only, either as once, few or many, or as a class for expanded clones.

-,-,TRBV7-8,TRBJ1-3,TGTGCCAGCAGCTTAGCGGGGACTTCCTCTGGAAACACCATATATTTT,CASSLAGTSSGNTIYF
-,few,TRBV14,TRBJ2-3,TGTGCCAGCAGCCAAGATATCCGGGGAGGAGGATACGCAGATACGCAGTATTTT,CASSQDIRGGGYADTQYF
TRBD1,-,TRBV11-2,TRBJ1-2,TGTGCCAGCAAAGGGGCAGGGGGGTTTGGCTACACCTTC,CASKGAGGFGYTF
-,-,TRBV28,TRBJ1-5,TGTGCCAGCAGTATCGGGACACCCAGGGAGCCCCAGCATTTT,CASSIGTPREPQHF
TRBD2,-,TRBV10-3,TRBJ2-1,TGTGCCATCAGTGCGACTAGCGGCCCCTACAATGAGCAGTTCTTC,CAISATSGPYNEQFF
-,-,TRBV2,TRBJ2-5,TGTGCCAGCAGTGAAGCGGGCAGTGGGGAGACCCAGTACTTC,CASSEAGSGETQYF
TRBD2,-,TRBV2,TRBJ2-3,TGTGCCAGCAGTCGACTAGCGGGGGGGCAGTCAGATACGCAGTATTTT,CASSRLAGGQSDTQYF
-,-,TRBV15,TRBJ1-5,TGTGCCACGGGGGGTTCAGGGAATCAGCCCCAGCATTTT,CATGGSGNQPQHF
TRBD2,-,TRBV18,TRBJ2-3,TGTGCCAGCTCCACCGTAGCGGGGGGGCCCACAGATACGCAGTATTTT,CASSTVAGGPTDTQYF
-,-,TRBV6-5,TRBJ1-2,TGTGCCAGCAGCGAGAATCCTACCACTAACTATGGCTACACCTTC,CASSENPTTNYGYTF
-,few,TRBV9,TRBJ1-2,TGTGCCAGCAGCGGGGCGGAGGGTACAGCTTACGGCTACACCTTC,CASSGAEGTAYGYTF
TRBD1,-,TRBV7-2,TRBJ1-2,TGTGCCAGCAGCTTAAACAGGGGGCTCCATGGCTACACCTTC,CASSLNRGLHGYTF
TRBD1,-,TRBV6-5,TRBJ2-3,TGTGCCAGCAACCAAGACAGGGCCACAGATACGCAGTATTTT,CASNQDRATDTQYF
-,-,TRBV19,TRBJ1-4,TGTGCCAGTAGTATATTGTTCAGGTCCCCTAATGAAAAACTGTTTTTT,CASSILFRSPNEKLFF
-,-,TRBV11-2,TRBJ1-4,TGTGCCAGCAGCTTAGAAGTTGGCGGTGACGAACTGTTTTTT,CASSLEVGGDELFF
TRBD1,-,TRBV7-2,TRBJ1-2,TGTGCCAGCAGCTTAGCGGGTCAGGGACAGGGGGCGAGCTATGGCTACACCTTC,CASSLAGQGQGASYGYTF
-,-,TRBV28,TRBJ1-1,TGTGCCAGCAGTCCTCCGACAGGCTGGGGGAACACTGAAGCTTTCTTT,CASSPPTGWGNTEAFF
-,-,TRBV28,TRBJ2-3,TGTGCCAGCAGCCTAGGAGGATCTAACACAGATACGCAGTATTTT,CASSLGGSNTDTQYF
-,-,TRBV5-4,TRBJ2-7,TGTGCCAGCAGCTCGGGACAAAACCCCTACGAGCAGTACTTC,CASSSGQNPYEQYF
TRBD2,-,TRBV2,TRBJ2-1,TGTGCCAGCAGTCCGTTTACTAGCGGGGGGGCCTTTGAGTACGGGCAGTTCTTC,CASSPFTSGGAFEYGQFF
-,-,TRBV25-1,TRBJ1-6,TGTGCCAGCAGTAACCAGGGCGGTGGGGGCTCACCCCTCCACTTT,CASSNQGGGGSPLHF
-,-,TRBV6-1,TRBJ1-2,TGTGCCAGCAGTGAAGCAAGGGAACTGGGACAAGGGTATGGCTACACCTTC,CASSEARELGQGYGYTF
-,-,TRBV30,TRBJ1-1,TGTGCCTGGAGCGTCCGCCTACTAGACACTGAAGCTTTCTTT,CAWSVRLLDTEAFF
TRBD2,-,TRBV2,TRBJ2-2,TGTGCCAGCAGGGGTAGCGGGGGGACCTCCACCGGGGAGCTGTTTTTT,CASRGSGGTSTGELFF
-,-,TRBV6-2/TRBV6-3,TRBJ2-7,TGTGCCAGCAGTTCTATAGTACGGGGATACGAGCAGTACTTC,CASSSIVRGYEQYF
-,-,TRBV5-1,TRBJ2-1,TGCGCCAGCAGCGACATCCGGAGGGGGCTGAATGAGCAGTTCTTC,CASSDIRRGLNEQFF
-,-,TRBV19,TRBJ1-3,TGTGCCAGTAGAGGGGGAGGGCACTCTGGAAACACCATATATTTT,CASRGGGHSGNTIYF
-,-,TRBV6-5,TRBJ1-3,TGTGCCAGCAGGGTCCAGGGGAGAAACACCATATATTTT,CASRVQGRNTIYF
-,-,TRBV27,TRBJ1-1,TGTGCCAGCAGTCTTAACAGCGGAGGGCAAGCTTTCTTT,CASSLNSGGQAFF
TRBD2,-,TRBV5-5,TRBJ2-3,TGTGCCAGCAGCTCTAAGCGGGGCACGCTAGATCCACTCACAGATACGCAGTATTTT,CASSSKRGTLDPLTDTQYF
-,-,TRBV6-5,TRBJ1-5,TGTGCCAGCAGAGGGGCATCAACGAGCAATCAGCCCCAGCATTTT,CASRGASTSNQPQHF
-,-,TRBV7-9,TRBJ2-3,TGTGCCAGCAGCCCCTCGGGCACAGATACGCAGTATTTT,CASSPSGTDTQYF
TRBD2,-,TRBV11-1,TRBJ2-1,TGTGCCAGCAGCTCGCTTCGGGGAGGGAGTGCGCAGTTCTTC,CASSSLRGGSAQFF
-,-,TRBV2,TRBJ1-3,TGTGCCAGCAGTGAACAATCTGGAAACACCATATATTTT,CASSEQSGNTIYF
-,-,TRBV5-4,TRBJ1-2,TGTGCCAGCAGGAACACGACAGATTCTAACTATGGCTACACCTTC,CASRNTTDSNYGYTF
-,-,TRBV19,TRBJ1-5,TGTGCCAGTAGTCTAACACGGGGCAATCAGCCCCAGCATTTT,CASSLTRGNQPQHF
TRBD2,few,TRBV4-2,TRBJ2-2,TGTGCCAGCAGCCACCTAGCGGGGAACACCGGGGAGCTGTTTTTT,CASSHLAGNTGELFF
-,-,TRBV11-3,TRBJ2-2,TGTGCCAGCAGCTTAGATCCCGTGACCGGGGAGCTGTTTTTT,CASSLDPVTGELFF